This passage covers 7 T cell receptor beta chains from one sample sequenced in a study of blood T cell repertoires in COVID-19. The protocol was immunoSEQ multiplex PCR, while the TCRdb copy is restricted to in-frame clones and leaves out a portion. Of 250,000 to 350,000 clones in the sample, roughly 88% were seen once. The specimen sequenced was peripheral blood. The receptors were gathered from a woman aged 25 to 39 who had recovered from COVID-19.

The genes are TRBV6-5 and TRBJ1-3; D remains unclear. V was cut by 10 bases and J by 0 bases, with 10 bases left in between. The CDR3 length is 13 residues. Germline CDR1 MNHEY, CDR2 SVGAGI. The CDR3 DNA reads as TGTGCCACCCTGGGCATCTCTGGAAACACCATATATTTT. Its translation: CATLGISGNTIYF.

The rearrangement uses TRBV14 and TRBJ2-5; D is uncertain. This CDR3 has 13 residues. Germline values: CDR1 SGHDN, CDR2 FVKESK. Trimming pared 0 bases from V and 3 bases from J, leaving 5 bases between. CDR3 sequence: CASSQDNEETQYF. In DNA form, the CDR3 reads TGTGCCAGCAGCCAAGATAATGAAGAGACCCAGTACTTC.

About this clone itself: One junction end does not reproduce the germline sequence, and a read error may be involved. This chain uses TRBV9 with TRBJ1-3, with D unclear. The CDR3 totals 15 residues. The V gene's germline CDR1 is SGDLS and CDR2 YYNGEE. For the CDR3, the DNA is TGTGCCAGCAGTGTAGGACTTGACTCTGGAAACACCATATATTTT. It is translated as CASSVGLDSGNTIYF.

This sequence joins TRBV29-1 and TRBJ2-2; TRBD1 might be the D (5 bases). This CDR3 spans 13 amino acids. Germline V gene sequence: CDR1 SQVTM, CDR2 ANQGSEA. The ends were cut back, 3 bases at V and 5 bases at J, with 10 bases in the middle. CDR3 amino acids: CSVEGQPTGELFF. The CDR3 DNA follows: TGCAGCGTTGAGGGGCAGCCTACCGGGGAGCTGTTTTTT.

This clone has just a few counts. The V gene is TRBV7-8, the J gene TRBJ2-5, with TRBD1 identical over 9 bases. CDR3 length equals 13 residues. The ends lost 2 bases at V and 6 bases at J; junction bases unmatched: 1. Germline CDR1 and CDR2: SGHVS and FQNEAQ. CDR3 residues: CASSLHRGQTQYF. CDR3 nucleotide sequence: TGTGCCAGCAGCTTACACAGGGGGCAGACCCAGTACTTC.

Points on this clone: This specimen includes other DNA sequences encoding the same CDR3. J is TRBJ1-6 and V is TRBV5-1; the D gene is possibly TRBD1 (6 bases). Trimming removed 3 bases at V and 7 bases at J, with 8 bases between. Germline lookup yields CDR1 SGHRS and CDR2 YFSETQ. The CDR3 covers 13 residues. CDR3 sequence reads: CASSSDRNSPLHF. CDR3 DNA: TGCGCCAGCAGCTCCGACAGGAATTCACCCCTCCACTTT.

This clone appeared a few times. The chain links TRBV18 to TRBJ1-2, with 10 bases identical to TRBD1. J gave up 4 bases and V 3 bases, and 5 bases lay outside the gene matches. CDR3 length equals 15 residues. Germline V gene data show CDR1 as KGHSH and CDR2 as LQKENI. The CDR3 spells CASSPGQGEGYGYTF. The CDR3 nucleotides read TGTGCCAGCTCACCTGGACAGGGGGAAGGCTATGGCTACACCTTC.